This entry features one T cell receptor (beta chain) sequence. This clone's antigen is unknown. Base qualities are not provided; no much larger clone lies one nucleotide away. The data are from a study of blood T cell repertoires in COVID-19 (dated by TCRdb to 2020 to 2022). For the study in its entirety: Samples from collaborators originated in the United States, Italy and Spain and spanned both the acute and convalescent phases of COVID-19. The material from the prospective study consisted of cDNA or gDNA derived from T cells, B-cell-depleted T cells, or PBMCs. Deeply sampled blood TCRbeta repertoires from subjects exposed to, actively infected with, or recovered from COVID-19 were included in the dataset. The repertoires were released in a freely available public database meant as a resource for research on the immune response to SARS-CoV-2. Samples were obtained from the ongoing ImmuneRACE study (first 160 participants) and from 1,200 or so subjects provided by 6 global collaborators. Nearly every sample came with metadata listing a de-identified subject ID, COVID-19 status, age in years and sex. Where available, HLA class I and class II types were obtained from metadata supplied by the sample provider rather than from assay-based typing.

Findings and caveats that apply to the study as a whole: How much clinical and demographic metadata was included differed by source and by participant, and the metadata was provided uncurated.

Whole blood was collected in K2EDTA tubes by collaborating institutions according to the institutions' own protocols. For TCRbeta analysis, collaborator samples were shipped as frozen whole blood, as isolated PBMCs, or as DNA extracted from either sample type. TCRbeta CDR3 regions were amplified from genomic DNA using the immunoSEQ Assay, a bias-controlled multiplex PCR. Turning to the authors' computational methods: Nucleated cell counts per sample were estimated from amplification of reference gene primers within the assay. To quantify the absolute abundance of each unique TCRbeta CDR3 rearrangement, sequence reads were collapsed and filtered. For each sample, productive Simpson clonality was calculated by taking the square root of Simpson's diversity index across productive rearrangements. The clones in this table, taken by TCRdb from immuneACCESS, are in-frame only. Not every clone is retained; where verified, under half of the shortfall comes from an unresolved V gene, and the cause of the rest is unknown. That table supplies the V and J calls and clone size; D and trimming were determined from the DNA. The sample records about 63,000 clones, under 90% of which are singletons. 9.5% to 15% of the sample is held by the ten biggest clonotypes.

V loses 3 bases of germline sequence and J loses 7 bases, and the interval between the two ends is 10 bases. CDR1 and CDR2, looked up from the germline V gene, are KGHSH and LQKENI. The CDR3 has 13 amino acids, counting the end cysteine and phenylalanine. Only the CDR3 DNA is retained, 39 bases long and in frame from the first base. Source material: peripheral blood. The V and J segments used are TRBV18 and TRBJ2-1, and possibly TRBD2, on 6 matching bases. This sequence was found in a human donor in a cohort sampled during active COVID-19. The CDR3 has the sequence CASSPAGRNEQFF. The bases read TGTGCCAGCTCACCTGCGGGGAGAAATGAGCAGTTCTTC.